This T cell receptor (beta chain) was documented in a study of CD8 T cells in Susac syndrome. At the level of the study: Patients with Susac syndrome who were sequenced included more than 5 with active disease and roughly 8 in remission. When their blood was taken, the Susac syndrome patients had either not yet had any therapy, were taking corticosteroids, or were taking intravenous immunoglobulin alone.

Germline lookup yields CDR1 SQVTM and CDR2 ANQGSEA. The V and J ends lost 5 bases and 0 bases, in that order; junction bases with no gene match: 6. This CDR3 comprises 15 residues. A quantity of roughly 0.5 to 1 ug RNA underwent reverse transcription using random hexamers. Coverage of TCR beta CDR3 amplification by immunoSEQ multiplex PCR extended to 54 Vbeta and 13 Jbeta. Each CDR3 protein is one row after TCRdb ran MiXCR on the immunoSEQ multiplex PCR reads. The data show tens of thousands of distinct CDR3 sequences, with around 94% seen just once and about 0.3% held by the top ten. This clonotype originated in a human donor with Susac syndrome. Sequencing used CD4+ T cells from PBMCs. V is TRBV29-1 and J is TRBJ2-1; 8 nucleotides match TRBD2. The CDR3 nucleotides are TGCAGCGTTTCGATTAGCGGGGACTCCTACAATGAGCAGTTCTTC. It translates to CSVSISGDSYNEQFF.